This T cell receptor beta chain was captured by sequencing in a study of blood T cell repertoires in COVID-19. Study-level background: Samples representing acute and convalescent COVID-19 were sourced from the United States, Italy and Spain. The cDNA or gDNA used as material had been derived from T cells, B-cell-depleted T cells, or PBMCs.

Authors' processing steps: Reference gene primer amplification in the assay estimated nucleated cell counts. Some clones are missing from TCRdb's copy, which holds only in-frame ones; the method was immunoSEQ multiplex PCR. V and J calls and clone size come straight from that table; D and trimming were deduced from the DNA. The sample lists some 180,000 clones, around 81% seen once, with around 10% in the top ten. Seattle researchers signed up patients amid active infection and tracked them longitudinally. V lost 2 bases to trimming and J lost 13 bases, with 12 bases between them. Germline-derived CDR1 and CDR2 are SEHNR and FQNEAQ (reference sequence). This CDR3 has 12 residues.

The specimen sequenced was peripheral blood. V usage is TRBV7-9 and J usage is TRBJ2-1, with D possibly being TRBD2 (5 bases). The TCR comes from a woman aged 35 to 49 with COVID-19, enrolled during active disease. Here the CDR3 reads CASSLMAEGQFF. DNA for the CDR3: TGTGCCAGCAGCTTAATGGCTGAGGGCCAGTTCTTC.